The 2 T cell receptor beta chains presented below share a single source sample, sequenced in a study of shared clonotypes between healthy human individuals. Assay used: immunoSEQ multiplex PCR; TCRdb lists only in-frame clones, some missing. The data contain 2 million to 3 million clones, over 85% of them seen just once; the ten biggest clones take up around 0.37%. Sequences were obtained from naive CD4+ T cells from PBMCs. Subset noted: CD45RA+ positively selected. Receptors originate from a man in his late teens or twenties in good health. Some clones in this sample may be carry-over from other donors' samples.

CDR3 sequence: CAIQTGSNTGELFF. The DNA for the CDR3 is TGTGCCATCCAGACAGGATCGAACACCGGGGAGCTGTTTTTT. The chain links TRBV10-3 to TRBJ2-2, with D possibly being TRBD1 (6 bases). With 8 bases removed from V and 0 bases from J, the gap between germline ends came to 10 bases. This CDR3 is 14 amino acids long. Germline V gene data show CDR1 as ENHRY and CDR2 as SYGVKD.

The chain uses TRBV28 and TRBJ1-1; no definite D call. Germline V gives CDR1 MDHEN, CDR2 SYDVKM. Trimming left V 7 bases short and J 3 bases short, with 12 bases between. This CDR3 is built from 13 residues. CDR3 loop: CASNGAYHTEAFF. CDR3 coding DNA: TGTGCCAGCAACGGCGCGTATCACACTGAAGCTTTCTTT. Variable domain in full (rest from reference TRBV28 and TRBJ1-1): DVKVTQSSRYLVKRTGEKVFLECVQDMDHENMFWYRQDPGLGLRLIYFSYDVKMKEKGDIPEGYSVSREKKERFSLILESASTNQTSMYLCASNGAYHTEAFFGQGTRLTVV.